The entry below gives a single T cell receptor beta chain sequence along with its context. Its matching antigen is unknown. Combining a sample-barcoded 5' primer with a J-beta primer mix, a second PCR ran for 7 to 11 cycles. From the 5' RACE reads, TCRdb called clonotypes with MiXCR, one entry per CDR3 protein. In the table there are some 800,000 distinct CDR3 sequences, around 45% of which are singletons. This sample is drawn from a study of blood T cells in healthy people across ages. Study outcomes and limitations: Unknown donor CMV status possibly confounded expanded clonotype changes.

Every sample gave at least 5.5 micrograms of total RNA when it was extracted. The TCR was taken from a man aged 60 to 75 in good health. Material: blood.

CDR3 DNA: TGTGCCAGCAGTTCTCATGGCCGGGGGCGGGACACAGCCTACGAGCAGTACTTC. Translation: CASSSHGRGRDTAYEQYF. The rearrangement joins TRBV3-1 to TRBJ2-7; D assignment may be TRBD1 or TRBD2 (6 bases each). The CDR3 consists of 18 residues. Germline lookup yields CDR1 LGHDT and CDR2 YNNKEL (reference sequence). V was cut by 6 bases and J by 2 bases, with 26 bases left in between.